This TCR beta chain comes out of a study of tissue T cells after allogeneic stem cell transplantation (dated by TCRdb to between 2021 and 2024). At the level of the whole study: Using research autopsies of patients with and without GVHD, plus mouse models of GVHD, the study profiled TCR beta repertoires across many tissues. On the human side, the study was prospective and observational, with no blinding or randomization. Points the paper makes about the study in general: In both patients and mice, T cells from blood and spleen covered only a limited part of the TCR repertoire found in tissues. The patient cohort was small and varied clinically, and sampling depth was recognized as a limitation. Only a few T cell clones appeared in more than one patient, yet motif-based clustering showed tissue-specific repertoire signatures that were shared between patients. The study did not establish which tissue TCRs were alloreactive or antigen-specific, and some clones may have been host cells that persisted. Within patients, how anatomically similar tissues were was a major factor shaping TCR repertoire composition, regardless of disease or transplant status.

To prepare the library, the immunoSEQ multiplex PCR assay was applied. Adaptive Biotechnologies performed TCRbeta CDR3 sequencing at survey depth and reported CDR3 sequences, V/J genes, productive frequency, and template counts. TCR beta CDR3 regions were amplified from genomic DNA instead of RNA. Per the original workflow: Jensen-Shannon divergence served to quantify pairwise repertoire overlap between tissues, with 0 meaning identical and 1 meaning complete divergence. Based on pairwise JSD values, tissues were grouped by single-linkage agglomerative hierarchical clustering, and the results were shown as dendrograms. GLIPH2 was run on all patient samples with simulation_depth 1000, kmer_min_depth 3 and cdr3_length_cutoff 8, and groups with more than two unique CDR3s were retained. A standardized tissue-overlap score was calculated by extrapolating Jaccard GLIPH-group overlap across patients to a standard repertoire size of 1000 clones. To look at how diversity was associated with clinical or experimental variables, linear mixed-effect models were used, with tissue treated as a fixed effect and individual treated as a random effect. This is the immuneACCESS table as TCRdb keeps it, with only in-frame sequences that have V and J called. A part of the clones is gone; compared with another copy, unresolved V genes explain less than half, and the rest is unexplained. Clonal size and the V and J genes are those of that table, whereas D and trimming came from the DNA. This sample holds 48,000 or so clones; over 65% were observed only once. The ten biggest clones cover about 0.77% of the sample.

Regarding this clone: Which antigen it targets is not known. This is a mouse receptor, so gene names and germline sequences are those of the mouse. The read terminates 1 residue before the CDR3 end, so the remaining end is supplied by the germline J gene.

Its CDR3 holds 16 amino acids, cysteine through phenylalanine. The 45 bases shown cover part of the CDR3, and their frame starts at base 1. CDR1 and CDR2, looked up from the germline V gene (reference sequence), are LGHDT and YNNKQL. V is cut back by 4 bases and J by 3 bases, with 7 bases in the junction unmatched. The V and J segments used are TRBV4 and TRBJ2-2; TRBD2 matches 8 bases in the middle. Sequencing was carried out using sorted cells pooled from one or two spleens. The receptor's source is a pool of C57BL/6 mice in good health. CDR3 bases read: TGTGCCAGCAGCTCCCGGGGGGGCGCTGACACCGGGCAGCTCTAC. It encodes CASSSRGGADTGQLY. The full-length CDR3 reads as CASSSRGGADTGQLYF.